This T cell receptor (beta chain) emerged from a study of T cell responses to AZD1222 COVID-19 vaccine. Clones were sequenced by immunoSEQ multiplex PCR, and TCRdb holds only the in-frame ones, with some missing. The sample contains roughly 200,000 clones, 85% to 95% of which appear only once. The V gene's germline CDR1 is SGHRS and CDR2 YFSETQ. There are 14 residues in the CDR3. V was pared by 0 bases and J by 4 bases, with 0 bases of the junction left unmatched. Comment on this clone: Its antigen is unknown. This same CDR3 is encoded by further DNA sequences in the sample.

General observations from the study: No day 14 peak samples; only post-peak repertoires were characterized. Baseline testing showed seropositivity in only a handful of AZD1222 recipients. Spike-specific TCRs gained breadth and depth after people received two AZD1222 doses. Along spike, vaccine-associated CD4 TCRs were found throughout, with dominance at 160-218 and 743-854.

The origin of this receptor is an adult in good health. The genes are TRBV5-1 and TRBJ1-4, with 7 positions matching TRBD1. The sequencing here drew on peripheral blood, taken on day 0 of AZD1222 vaccination. CDR3 sequence (DNA): TGCGCCAGCAGCTTGGGACAGGGTAATGAAAAACTGTTTTTT. This codes for CASSLGQGNEKLFF.